The clone carrying this TCR beta chain was counted ten times or more. The germline CDR1 and CDR2 sequences are SGHRS and YFSETQ. CDR3 length: 15 amino acids. The ends lost 4 bases at V and 4 bases at J; junction bases unmatched: 6. This sample was included in a study of CD8+CD57+ T cells in acquired aplastic anemia. The use of genomic DNA as template underpinned the TCR beta VDJ and CDR3 profiling. TCRdb reprocessed the reads via MiXCR and lists one record per CDR3 protein. The table records fewer than 70,000 distinct CDR3 sequences, around half of them present only once. The TCR sequence derives from a human donor in good health, serving as a control. The sequenced sample consisted of sorted CD4+, CD8+, or CD8+CD57+ T cells (not recorded which) from PBMCs. The chain carries TRBV5-1 and TRBJ1-1; 11 nucleotides align to TRBD1. The CDR3 DNA is TGCGCCAGCAGCCTTCGGACAGGGGGCTTCACTGAAGCTTTCTTT. It codes for CASSLRTGGFTEAFF.